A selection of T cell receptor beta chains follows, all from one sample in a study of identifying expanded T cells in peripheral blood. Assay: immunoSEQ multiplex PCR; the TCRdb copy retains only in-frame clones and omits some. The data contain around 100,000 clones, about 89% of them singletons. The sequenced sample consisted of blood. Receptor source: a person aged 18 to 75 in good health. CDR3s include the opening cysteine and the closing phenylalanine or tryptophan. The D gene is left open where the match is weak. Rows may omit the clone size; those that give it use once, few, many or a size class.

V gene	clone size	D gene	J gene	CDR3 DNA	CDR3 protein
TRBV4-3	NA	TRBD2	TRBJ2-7	TGCGCCAGCAGCCAAGATTCGGGGGCTAGCGGGGTTACTACACTCTCCTACGAGCAGTACTTC	CASSQDSGASGVTTLSYEQYF
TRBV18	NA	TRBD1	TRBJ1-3	TGTGCCAGCTCTCAAGGACAGGCTGGGTCTGGAAACACCATATATTTT	CASSQGQAGSGNTIYF
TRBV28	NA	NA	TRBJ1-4	TGTGCCAGCAGGGTACGCACGGGGGAAAAACTGTTTTTT	CASRVRTGEKLFF
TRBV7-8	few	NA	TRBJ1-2	TGTGCCAGCAGCTCTAGGGGCTCTCAAGAAGGCTATGGCTACACCTTC	CASSSRGSQEGYGYTF
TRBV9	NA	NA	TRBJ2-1	TGTGCCAGTGAAGGGCATCTGCGGGAGTTCTTC	CASEGHLREFF
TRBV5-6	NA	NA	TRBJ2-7	TGTGCCAGCACCACGCCGTTACGCTCCTACGAGCAGTACTTC	CASTTPLRSYEQYF
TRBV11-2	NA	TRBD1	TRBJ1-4	TGTGCCAGCTCTAACCGGGACAGGGGGCCTGAAAAACTGTTTTTT	CASSNRDRGPEKLFF
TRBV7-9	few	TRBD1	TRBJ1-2	TGTGCCAGCAGCATAGACAGGGGTGGCTACACCTTC	CASSIDRGGYTF
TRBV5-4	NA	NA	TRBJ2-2	TGTGCCAGCAGAGAGGGAGGCGGGGAGCTGTTTTTT	CASREGGGELFF
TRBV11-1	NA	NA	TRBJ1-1	TGTGCCAGCAGCCCCAGAGTCCTTAGCCCTGAAGCTTTCTTT	CASSPRVLSPEAFF
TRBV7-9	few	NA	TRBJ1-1	TGTGCCAGCAGCGGGAGGCAGAACACTGAAGCTTTCTTT	CASSGRQNTEAFF
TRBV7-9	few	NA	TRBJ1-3	TGTGCCAGCAGCGAATTCTCTGGAAACACCATATATTTT	CASSEFSGNTIYF
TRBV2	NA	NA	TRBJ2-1	TGTGCCAGCAGCCAGACATTAAGACCGGGTGAGCAGTTCTTC	CASSQTLRPGEQFF
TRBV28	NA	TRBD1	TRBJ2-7	TGTGCCAGCAGCCTAGGACAGGCCCCCTACGAGCAGTACTTC	CASSLGQAPYEQYF
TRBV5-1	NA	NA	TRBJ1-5	TGCGCCAGCAGCTTGGTCGGGGGCGTTCAGCCCCAGCATTTT	CASSLVGGVQPQHF
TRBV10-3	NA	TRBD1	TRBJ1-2	TGTGCCATCAGTCCCGGGACAGGGGGCGCAAGGGATGGCTACACCTTC	CAISPGTGGARDGYTF
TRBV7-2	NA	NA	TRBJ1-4	TGTGCCAGCAACAGGTTACCTAATGAAAAACTGTTTTTT	CASNRLPNEKLFF
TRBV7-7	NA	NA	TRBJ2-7	TGTGCCAGCAGCATGGGACGAAGATACGAGCAGTACTTC	CASSMGRRYEQYF
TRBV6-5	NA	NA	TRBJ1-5	TGTGCCAGCAGTACCGGTCACAATCAGCCCCAGCATTTT	CASSTGHNQPQHF
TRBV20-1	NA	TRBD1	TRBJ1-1	TGCAGTGCAAAAAGGACAGGGCCCTCTTTT	CSAKRTGPSF
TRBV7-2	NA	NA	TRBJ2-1	TGTGCCAGCAGCTTAAATACCGTCGGTGAGCAGTTCTTC	CASSLNTVGEQFF
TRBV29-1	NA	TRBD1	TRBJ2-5	TGCAGCGTTGAAGGCCTACAGGGGGAAAAAGAGACCCAGTACTTC	CSVEGLQGEKETQYF